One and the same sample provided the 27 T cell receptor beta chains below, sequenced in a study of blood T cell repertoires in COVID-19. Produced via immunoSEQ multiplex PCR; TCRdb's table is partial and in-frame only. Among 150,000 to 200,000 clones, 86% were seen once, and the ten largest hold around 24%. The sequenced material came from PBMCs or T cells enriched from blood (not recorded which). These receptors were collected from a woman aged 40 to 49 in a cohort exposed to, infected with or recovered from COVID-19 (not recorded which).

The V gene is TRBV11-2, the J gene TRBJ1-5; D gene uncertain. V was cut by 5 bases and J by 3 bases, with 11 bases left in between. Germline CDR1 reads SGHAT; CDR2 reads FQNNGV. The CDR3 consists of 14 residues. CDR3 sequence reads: CASSMDYSNQPQHF. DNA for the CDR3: TGTGCCAGCAGCATGGACTACTCCAATCAGCCCCAGCATTTT.

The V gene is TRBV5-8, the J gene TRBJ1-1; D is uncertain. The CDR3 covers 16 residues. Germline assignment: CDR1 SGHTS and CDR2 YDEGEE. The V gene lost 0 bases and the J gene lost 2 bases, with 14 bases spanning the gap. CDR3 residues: CASSLAQTTSNTEAFF. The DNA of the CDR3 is TGTGCCAGCAGCTTGGCACAGACGACCTCCAACACTGAAGCTTTCTTT.

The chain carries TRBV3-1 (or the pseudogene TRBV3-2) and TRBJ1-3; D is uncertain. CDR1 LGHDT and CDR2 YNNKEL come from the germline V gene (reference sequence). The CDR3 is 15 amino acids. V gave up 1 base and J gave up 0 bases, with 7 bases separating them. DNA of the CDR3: TGTGCCAGCAGCCAAGGCCGGTTCTCTGGAAACACCATATATTTT. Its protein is CASSQGRFSGNTIYF.

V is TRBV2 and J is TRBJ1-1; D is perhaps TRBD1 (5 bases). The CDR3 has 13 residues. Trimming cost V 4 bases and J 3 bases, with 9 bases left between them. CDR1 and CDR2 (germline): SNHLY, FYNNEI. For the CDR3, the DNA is TGTGCCAGCAGTGGCGGGACTTACACTGAAGCTTTCTTT. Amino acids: CASSGGTYTEAFF.

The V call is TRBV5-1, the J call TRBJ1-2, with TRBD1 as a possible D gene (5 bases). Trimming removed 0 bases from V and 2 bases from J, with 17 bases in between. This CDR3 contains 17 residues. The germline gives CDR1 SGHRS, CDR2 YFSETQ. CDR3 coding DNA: TGCGCCAGCAGCTTGGAGGCAGGGAGTCGGGGGAACTATGGCTACACCTTC. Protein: CASSLEAGSRGNYGYTF.

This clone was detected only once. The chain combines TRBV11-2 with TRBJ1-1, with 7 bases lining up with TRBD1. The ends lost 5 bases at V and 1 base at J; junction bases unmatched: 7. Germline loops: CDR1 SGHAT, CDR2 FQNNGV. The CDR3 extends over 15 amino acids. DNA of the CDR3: TGTGCCAGCAGCGTGACCGGGACAGCGAACACTGAAGCTTTCTTT. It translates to CASSVTGTANTEAFF.

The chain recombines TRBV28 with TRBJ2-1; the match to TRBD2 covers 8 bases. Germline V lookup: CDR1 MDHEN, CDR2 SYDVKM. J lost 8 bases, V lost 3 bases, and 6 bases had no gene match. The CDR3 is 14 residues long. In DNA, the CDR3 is TGTGCCAGCAGTTTTGCCGGGAGGGTTGATGAGCAGTTCTTC. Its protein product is CASSFAGRVDEQFF.

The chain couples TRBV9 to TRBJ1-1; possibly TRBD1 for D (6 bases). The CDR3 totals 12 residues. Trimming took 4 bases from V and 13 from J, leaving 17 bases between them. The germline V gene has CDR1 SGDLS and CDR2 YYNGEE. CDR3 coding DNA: TGTGCCAGCAGCCCGGGGGGCAGCCTGTGTTTCTTT. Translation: CASSPGGSLCFF.

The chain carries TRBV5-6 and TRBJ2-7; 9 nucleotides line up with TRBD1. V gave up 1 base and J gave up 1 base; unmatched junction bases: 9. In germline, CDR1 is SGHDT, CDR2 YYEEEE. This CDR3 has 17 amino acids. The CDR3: CASSLSKGQGVSYEQYF. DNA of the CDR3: TGTGCCAGCAGCTTGTCGAAGGGACAGGGTGTTTCCTACGAGCAGTACTTC.

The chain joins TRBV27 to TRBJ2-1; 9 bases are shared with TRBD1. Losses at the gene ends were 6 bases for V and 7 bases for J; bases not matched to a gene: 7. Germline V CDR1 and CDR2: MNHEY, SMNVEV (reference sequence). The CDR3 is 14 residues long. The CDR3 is CASSRDRAFNEQFF. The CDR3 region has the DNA TGTGCCAGCAGCCGGGACAGGGCTTTTAATGAGCAGTTCTTC.

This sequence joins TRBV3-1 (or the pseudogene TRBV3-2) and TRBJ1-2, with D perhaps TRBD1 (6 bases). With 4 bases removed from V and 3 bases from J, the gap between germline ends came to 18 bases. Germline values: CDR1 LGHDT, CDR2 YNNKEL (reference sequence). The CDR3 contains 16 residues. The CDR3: CASSLKGGFTDYGYTF. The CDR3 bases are TGTGCCAGCAGCCTAAAGGGGGGGTTTACCGACTATGGCTACACCTTC.

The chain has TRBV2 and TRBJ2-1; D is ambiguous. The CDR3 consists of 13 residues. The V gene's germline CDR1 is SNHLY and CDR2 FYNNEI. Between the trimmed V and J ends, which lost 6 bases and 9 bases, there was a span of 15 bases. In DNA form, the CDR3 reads TGTGCCAGCAGCGCGGCCCTAGATAGTGAGCAGTTCTTC. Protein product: CASSAALDSEQFF.

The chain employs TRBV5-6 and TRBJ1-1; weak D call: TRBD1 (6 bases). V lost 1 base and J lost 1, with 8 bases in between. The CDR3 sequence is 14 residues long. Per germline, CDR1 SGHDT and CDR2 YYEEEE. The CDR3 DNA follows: TGTGCCAGCAGCTTGCCAGGGGAGAACACTGAAGCTTTCTTT. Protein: CASSLPGENTEAFF.

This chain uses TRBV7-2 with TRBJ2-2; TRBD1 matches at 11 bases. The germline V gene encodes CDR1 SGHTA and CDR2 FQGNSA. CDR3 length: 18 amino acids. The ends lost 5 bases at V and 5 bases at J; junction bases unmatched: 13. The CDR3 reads CASSPGGTGGRRTGELFF. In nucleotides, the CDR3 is TGTGCCAGCAGCCCAGGAGGGACAGGGGGGAGGAGAACCGGGGAGCTGTTTTTT.

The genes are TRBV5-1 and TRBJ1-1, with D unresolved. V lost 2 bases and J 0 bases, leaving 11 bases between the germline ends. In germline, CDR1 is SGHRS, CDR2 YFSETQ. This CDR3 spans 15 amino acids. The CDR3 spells CASSFRTPMNTEAFF. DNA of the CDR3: TGCGCCAGCAGCTTTCGGACTCCGATGAACACTGAAGCTTTCTTT.

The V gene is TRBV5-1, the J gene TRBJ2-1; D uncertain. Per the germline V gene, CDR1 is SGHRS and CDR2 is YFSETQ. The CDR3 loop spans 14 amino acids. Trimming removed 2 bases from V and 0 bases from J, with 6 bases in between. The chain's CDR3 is CASSFISSYNEQFF. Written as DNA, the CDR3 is TGCGCCAGCAGCTTTATATCCTCCTACAATGAGCAGTTCTTC.

CDR3 bases: TGTGCCAGCAGTTTGATGGCCACGGACAGAAACACCATATATTTT. Amino acids: CASSLMATDRNTIYF. The chain has TRBV28 and TRBJ1-3; TRBD1 might be the D (5 bases). V was shortened by 3 bases and J by 5 bases, with 14 bases between the two germline ends. The CDR3 has 15 residues. From germline, CDR1 is MDHEN and CDR2 SYDVKM.

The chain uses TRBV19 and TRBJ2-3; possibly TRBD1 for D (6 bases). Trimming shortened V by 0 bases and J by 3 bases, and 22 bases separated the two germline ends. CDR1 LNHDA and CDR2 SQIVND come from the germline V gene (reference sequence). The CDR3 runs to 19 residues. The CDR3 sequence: CASSIDWTDSGVSTDTQYF. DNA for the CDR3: TGTGCCAGTAGTATAGATTGGACCGACTCAGGGGTATCTACAGATACGCAGTATTTT.

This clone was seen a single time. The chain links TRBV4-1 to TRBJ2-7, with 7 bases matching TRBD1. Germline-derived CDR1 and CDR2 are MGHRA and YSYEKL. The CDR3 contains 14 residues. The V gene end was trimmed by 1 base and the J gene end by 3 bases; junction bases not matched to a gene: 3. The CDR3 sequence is CASSQGQGVYEQYF. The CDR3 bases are TGCGCCAGCAGCCAAGGCCAGGGGGTCTACGAGCAGTACTTC.

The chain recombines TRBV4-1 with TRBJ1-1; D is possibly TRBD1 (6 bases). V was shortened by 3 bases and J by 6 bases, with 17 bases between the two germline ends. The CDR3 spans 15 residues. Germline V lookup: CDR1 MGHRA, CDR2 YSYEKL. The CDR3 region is CASSQVNREEAEAFF. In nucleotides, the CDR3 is TGCGCCAGCAGCCAGGTGAACAGGGAAGAGGCTGAAGCTTTCTTT.

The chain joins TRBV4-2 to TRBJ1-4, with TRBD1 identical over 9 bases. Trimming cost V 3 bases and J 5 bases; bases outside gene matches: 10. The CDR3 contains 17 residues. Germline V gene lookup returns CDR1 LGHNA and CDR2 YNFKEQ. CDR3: CASSQTLPQGANEKLFF. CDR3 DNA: TGTGCCAGCAGCCAGACCCTCCCACAGGGGGCGAATGAAAAACTGTTTTTT.

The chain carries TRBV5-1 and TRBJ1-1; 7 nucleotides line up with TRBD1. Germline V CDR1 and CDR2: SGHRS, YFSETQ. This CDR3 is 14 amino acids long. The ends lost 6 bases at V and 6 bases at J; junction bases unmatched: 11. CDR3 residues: CASKTQGIMAEAFF. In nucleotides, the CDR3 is TGCGCCAGCAAAACACAGGGGATTATGGCTGAAGCTTTCTTT.

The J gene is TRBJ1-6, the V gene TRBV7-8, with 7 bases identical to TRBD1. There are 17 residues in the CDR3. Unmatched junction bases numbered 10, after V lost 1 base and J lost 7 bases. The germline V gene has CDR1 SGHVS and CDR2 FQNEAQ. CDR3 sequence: CASSLGGQVLLNSPLHF. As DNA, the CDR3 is TGTGCCAGCAGCTTAGGAGGACAGGTTCTCTTGAATTCACCCCTCCACTTT.

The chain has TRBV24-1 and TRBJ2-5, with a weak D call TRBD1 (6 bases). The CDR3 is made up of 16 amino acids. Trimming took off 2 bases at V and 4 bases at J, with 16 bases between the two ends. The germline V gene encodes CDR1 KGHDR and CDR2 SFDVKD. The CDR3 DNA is TGTGCCACCAGTGATTCGTCAACAGGGTGGTCAGAGACCCAGTACTTC. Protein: CATSDSSTGWSETQYF.

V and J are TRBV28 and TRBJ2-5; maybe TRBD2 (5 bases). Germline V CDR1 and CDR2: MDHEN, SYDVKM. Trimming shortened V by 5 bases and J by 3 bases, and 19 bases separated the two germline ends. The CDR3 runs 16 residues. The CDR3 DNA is TGTGCCAGCAGTCCATATACCGGCGCGGGCAAAGAGACCCAGTACTTC. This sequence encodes CASSPYTGAGKETQYF. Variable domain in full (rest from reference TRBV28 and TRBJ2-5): DVKVTQSSRYLVKRTGEKVFLECVQDMDHENMFWYRQDPGLGLRLIYFSYDVKMKEKGDIPEGYSVSREKKERFSLILESASTNQTSMYLCASSPYTGAGKETQYFGPGTRLLVL.

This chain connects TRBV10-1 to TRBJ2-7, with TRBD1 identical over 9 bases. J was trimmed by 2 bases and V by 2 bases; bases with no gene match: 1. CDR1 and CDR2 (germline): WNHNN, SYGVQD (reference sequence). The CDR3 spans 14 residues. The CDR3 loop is CASSEGTGTYEQYF. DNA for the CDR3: TGCGCCAGCAGTGAGGGGACAGGGACCTACGAGCAGTACTTC.

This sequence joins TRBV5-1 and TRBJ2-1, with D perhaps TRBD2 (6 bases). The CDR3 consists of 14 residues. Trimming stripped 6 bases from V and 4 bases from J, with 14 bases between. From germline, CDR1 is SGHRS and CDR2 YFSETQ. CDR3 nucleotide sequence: TGCGCCAGCACTTTCGGTGGGGGGTACAATGAGCAGTTCTTC. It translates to CASTFGGGYNEQFF.